A selection of T cell receptor beta chains follows, all from one sample in a study of early T cells in non-severe SARS-CoV-2 infection. TCRdb reprocessed the 5' RACE reads with MiXCR, giving one entry per CDR3 protein. This sample has 35,000 to 55,000 distinct CDR3 sequences, with around 6.1% found just once. Sequenced material: whole blood, taken at baseline. The receptor set was obtained from an adult who was a healthcare worker with PCR-confirmed SARS-CoV-2 infection or an uninfected control (not recorded which). Each CDR3 is given without its conserved first and last residue. The order of the fields is V gene, J gene, CDR3 protein.

>TRBV3-1|TRBJ2-4
ASSLISGAKNIQY
>TRBV11-2|TRBJ1-1
ASSLRRHGGINTEAF
>TRBV7-9|TRBJ2-1
ASSYDWGSYNEQF
>TRBV9|TRBJ2-3
VSGGQGKDTQY
>TRBV11-1|TRBJ1-1
ASSPTYTTEAF
>TRBV7-2|TRBJ2-5
ASSLRAGGPDPTQY
>TRBV11-3|TRBJ2-1
ASSLGTGTGYNEQF
>TRBV10-3|TRBJ2-1
AISESGKGAGAHEQF
>TRBV5-1|TRBJ2-3
ASSLAVLTDTQY
>TRBV4-2|TRBJ2-6
ASSQDRLAGGPKGANVLT
>TRBV12-3/TRBV12-4|TRBJ2-5
ASSFGRGGKETQY
>TRBV9|TRBJ2-3
ASSVTGGVTDTQY
>TRBV7-2|TRBJ2-5
ASSLTFLGTQY
>TRBV5-1|TRBJ2-5
ASSNSGVKETQY
>TRBV4-3|TRBJ1-3
ASSQDFDGFSGNTIY
>TRBV6-2/TRBV6-3|TRBJ2-1
ASGRGPEQF
>TRBV24-1|TRBJ2-1
ATSDYLLNEQF
>TRBV4-1|TRBJ2-1
ASSQDLWDRVNNEQF
>TRBV14|TRBJ2-7
ASSQGRLGLPSSYEQY
>TRBV27|TRBJ2-1
ASSYSGSINEQF
>TRBV5-1|TRBJ2-7
ASTDRTYSGEQY
>TRBV7-9|TRBJ1-1
ASSLTGSTTEAF
>TRBV2|TRBJ2-1
ASRAYNEQF
>TRBV7-2|TRBJ1-6
ASSSAGRHNSPLH
>TRBV10-3|TRBJ1-5
AISESDRVRGPQH
>TRBV10-2|TRBJ2-5
ASREGTGETQY
>TRBV2|TRBJ2-1
ASSEGGSYNEQF
>TRBV6-5|TRBJ2-7
ASSPLRQGPYEQY
>TRBV20-1|TRBJ2-7
SASSGRAGYEQY
>TRBV9|TRBJ2-1
ASSVEVRGEQF
>TRBV6-2/TRBV6-3|TRBJ1-2
ASSPGSGFSYGYT
>TRBV4-3|TRBJ2-3
ASSQAPSRKPLSTDTQY
>TRBV29-1|TRBJ1-1
SVEIDTEAF
>TRBV9|TRBJ1-2
ASSPPSGNERGHT
>TRBV2|TRBJ2-5
ASKAAETQY
>TRBV10-3|TRBJ2-7
AISDITDGYEQY
>TRBV12-3/TRBV12-4|TRBJ2-4
ASSFQVPGDIQY
>TRBV7-3|TRBJ2-3
ASSAGTPPDTQY
>TRBV20-1|TRBJ2-3
SARGALASGSSTDTQY
>TRBV5-1|TRBJ2-1
ASHRGESREQF